This T cell receptor beta chain was sequenced during a study of blood T cells in healthy people across ages. The study, taken as a whole, reports: The fall in TCR beta diversity per million T cells was roughly linear with age. Without sorted subsets, naive and antigen-experienced compartments could not be conclusively compared.

With regard to this clonotype: Its antigen is as yet unknown.

Investigators took about 9.2 milliliters of peripheral blood from every donor. For the second PCR, which ran for roughly 7 to 11 cycles, a sample-barcoded 5' primer and a J-beta primer mix were used. Each CDR3 protein is one row after TCRdb ran MiXCR on the 5' RACE reads. The data contain some 560,000 distinct CDR3 sequences, about a quarter of them singletons. Germline CDR1 reads MNHEY; CDR2 reads SVGEGT. Trimming cost V 0 bases and J 4 bases, with 9 bases left between them. CDR3 size: 14 residues. In addition, the sample was reused for a study of T cells of mothers and their children. That report adds: Mother-child pairs who were related displayed a slightly higher overlap than unrelated pairs, a difference that was non-significant.

This chain connects TRBV6-2 or TRBV6-3 to TRBJ2-5; possible D gene TRBD2, 6 bases. Material: blood. This TCR derives from a boy between 2 and 10 years old in good health. Here the CDR3 DNA reads TGTGCCAGCAGTTACTCGATGGGAGGAGAGACCCAGTACTTC. This sequence encodes CASSYSMGGETQYF.